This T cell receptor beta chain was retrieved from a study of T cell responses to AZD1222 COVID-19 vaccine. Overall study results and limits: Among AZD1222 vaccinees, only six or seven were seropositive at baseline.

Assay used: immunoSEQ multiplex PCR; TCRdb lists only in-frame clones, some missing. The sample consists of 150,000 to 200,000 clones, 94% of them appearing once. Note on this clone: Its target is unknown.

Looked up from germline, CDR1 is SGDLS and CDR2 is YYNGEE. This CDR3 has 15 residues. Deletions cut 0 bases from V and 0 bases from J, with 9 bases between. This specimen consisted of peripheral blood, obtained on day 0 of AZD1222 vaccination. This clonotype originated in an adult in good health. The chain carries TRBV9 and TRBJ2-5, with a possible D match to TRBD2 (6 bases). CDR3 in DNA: TGTGCCAGCAGCGTAGGGCGGGACGACCAAGAGACCCAGTACTTC. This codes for CASSVGRDDQETQYF.